Judged by abundance, the clone carrying this TCR beta chain is medium-sized. What it binds is unknown. Patients were all untreated before their thyroid surgery. The data belong to a study of metastatic and nonmetastatic thyroid tumors. Study-wide background: Repertoires were compared across blood and tumor or nodule tissue from malignant and benign thyroid patients. Regarding the study as a whole: Significantly higher TCR beta diversity was reportedly seen in malignant thyroid tumors than benign nodules, in blood and tumor.

CDR1 SGHAT and CDR2 FQNNGV come from the germline V gene. The trim removed 8 bases at V and 1 base at J, leaving 8 bases unmatched. The CDR3 loop spans 15 amino acids. Original handling: What underpinned the distant-metastasis classifier for papillary thyroid cancer was the set of CDR3 differences across clinicopathological groups. TCRdb reprocessed the PCR reads using MiXCR. These V and J calls rely on TCRdb rather than the paper's analysis. The sample contains 17,000 or so clones, 27% of which appear only once. This sequence joins TRBV11-2 and TRBJ2-3, with 8 bases lining up with TRBD2. The sequencing input was adjacent normal tissue. The TCR originated in a female donor with papillary thyroid cancer or a benign thyroid nodule (not recorded which). Some clones in this sample may be carry-over from other donors' samples. The CDR3 bases are TGTGCCAGCGGACGGTGGCGGGGGGGCACAGATACGCAGTATTTT. Residues: CASGRWRGGTDTQYF.